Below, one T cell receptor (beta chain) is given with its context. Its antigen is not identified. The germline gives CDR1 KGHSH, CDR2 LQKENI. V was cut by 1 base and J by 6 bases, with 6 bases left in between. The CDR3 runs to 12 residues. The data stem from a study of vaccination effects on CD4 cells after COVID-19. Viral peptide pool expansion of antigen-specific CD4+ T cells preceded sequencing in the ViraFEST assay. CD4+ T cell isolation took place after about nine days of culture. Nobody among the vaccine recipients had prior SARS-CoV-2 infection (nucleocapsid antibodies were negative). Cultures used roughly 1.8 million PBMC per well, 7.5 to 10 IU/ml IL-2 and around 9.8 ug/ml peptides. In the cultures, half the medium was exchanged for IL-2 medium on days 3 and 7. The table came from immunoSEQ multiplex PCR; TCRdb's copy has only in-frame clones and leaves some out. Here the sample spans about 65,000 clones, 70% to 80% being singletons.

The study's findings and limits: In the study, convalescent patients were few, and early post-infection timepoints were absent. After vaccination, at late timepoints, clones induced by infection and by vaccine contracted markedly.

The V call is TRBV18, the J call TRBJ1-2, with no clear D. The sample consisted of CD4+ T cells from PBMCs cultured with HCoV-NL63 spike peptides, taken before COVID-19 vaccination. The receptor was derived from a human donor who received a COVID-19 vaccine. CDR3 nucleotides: TGTGCCAGCTCACCACAGGCCAATGGCTACACCTTC. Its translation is CASSPQANGYTF.